This T cell receptor (beta chain) emerged from a study of T cell repertoires in cytomegalovirus infection. Study background: Recently identified HLA-C-restricted CMV epitopes were used, and well-studied HLA-B-restricted CMV epitopes were used as well. A matching HLA type, together with CMV infection, was signaled by public TCR beta signatures.

At least ten counts were recorded for this clonotype. Its antigen is unidentified. Findings and limits, study-wide: Carriers of CMV plus the relevant HLA were identified by cumulative public TCR beta family frequency. In two of eight donors, the top clonotype was HLA-C-restricted CMV-specific.

Via MiXCR, TCRdb re-called the reads, giving one row per CDR3 protein. The sample contains some 24,000 distinct CDR3 sequences, 20% to 25% of which appear only once. V lost 6 bases and J lost 4; bases outside the gene matches: 11. The germline CDR1 and CDR2 sequences are SGHTA and FQGNSA. This CDR3 contains 18 residues. The rearrangement joins TRBV7-2 to TRBJ2-2; 13 bases match TRBD2. This sequence was found in a human donor in good health (CMV status not recorded). Some clones in this sample may be carry-over from other donors' samples. The sequencing used CD8+ T cells from cultured PBMCs, collected from culture after CMV antigen stimulation. CDR3 sequence (DNA): TGTGCCAGCAGACCTTGGACTAGCGGGGGTCTTACCACCGGGGAGCTGTTTTTT. Residues: CASRPWTSGGLTTGELFF. Together with reference TRBV7-2 and TRBJ2-2, the CDR3 gives the full variable domain: GAGVSQSPSNKVTEKGKDVELRCDPISGHTALYWYRQSLGQGLEFLIYFQGNSAPDKSGLPSDRFSAERTGGSVSTLTIQRTQQEDSAVYLCASRPWTSGGLTTGELFFGEGSRLTVL.